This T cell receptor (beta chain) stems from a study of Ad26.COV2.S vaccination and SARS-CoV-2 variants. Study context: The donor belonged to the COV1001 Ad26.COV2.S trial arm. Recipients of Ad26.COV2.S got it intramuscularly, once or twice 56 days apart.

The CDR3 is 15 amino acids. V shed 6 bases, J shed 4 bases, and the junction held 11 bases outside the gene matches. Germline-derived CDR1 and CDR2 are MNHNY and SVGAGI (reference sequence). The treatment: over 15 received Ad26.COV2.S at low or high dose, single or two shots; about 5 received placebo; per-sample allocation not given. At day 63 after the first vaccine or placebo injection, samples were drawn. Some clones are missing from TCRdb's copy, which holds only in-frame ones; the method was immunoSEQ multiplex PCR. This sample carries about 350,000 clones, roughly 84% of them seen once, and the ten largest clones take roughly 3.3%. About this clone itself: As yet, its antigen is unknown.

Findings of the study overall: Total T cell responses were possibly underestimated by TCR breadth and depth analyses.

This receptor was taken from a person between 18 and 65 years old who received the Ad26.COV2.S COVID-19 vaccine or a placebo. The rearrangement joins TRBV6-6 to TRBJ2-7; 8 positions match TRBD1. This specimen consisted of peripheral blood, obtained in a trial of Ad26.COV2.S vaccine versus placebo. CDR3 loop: CASRPTGGNIYEQYF. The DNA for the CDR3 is TGTGCCAGCAGGCCCACAGGGGGTAATATATACGAGCAGTACTTC.